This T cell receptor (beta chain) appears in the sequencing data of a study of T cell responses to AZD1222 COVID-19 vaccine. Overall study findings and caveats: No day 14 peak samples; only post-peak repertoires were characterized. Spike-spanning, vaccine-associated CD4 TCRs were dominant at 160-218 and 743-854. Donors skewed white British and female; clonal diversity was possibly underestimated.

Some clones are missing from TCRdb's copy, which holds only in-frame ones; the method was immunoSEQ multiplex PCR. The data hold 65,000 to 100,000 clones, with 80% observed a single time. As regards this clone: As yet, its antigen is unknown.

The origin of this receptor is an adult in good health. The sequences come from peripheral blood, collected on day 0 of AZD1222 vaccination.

The CDR3 bases are TGTGCCAGCAGCCAAGTTTTATACTCTGGAAACACCATATATTTT. Protein sequence: CASSQVLYSGNTIYF. This rearrangement joins TRBV3-1 (or the pseudogene TRBV3-2) to TRBJ1-3; no firm D call. Germline assignment: CDR1 LGHDT and CDR2 YNNKEL (reference sequence). The V and J ends lost 1 base and 0 bases respectively, with 7 bases between them. The CDR3 sequence is 15 residues long.